The T cell receptor (beta chain) under discussion was sequenced for a study of T cells after yellow fever vaccination. From germline, CDR1 is SGHRS and CDR2 YFSETQ. Trimming cost V 4 bases and J 6 bases; bases outside gene matches: 10. CDR3 length: 16 amino acids. TCRdb processed the 5' RACE reads anew with MiXCR; each CDR3 protein has one entry. The repertoire holds a few hundred thousand distinct CDR3 sequences, with 10% to 15% as singletons. The sample here was CD4+ T cells sorted from PBMCs, taken 45 days after the yellow fever booster vaccination. The rearrangement links TRBV5-1 to TRBJ2-2; 9 bases are shared with TRBD1. The receptor was derived from a man in his thirties or forties who received the YFV17D yellow fever vaccine. CDR3 residues: CASSLNRGHGAGELFF. The CDR3 DNA sequence: TGCGCCAGCAGCCTAAACAGGGGGCACGGGGCCGGGGAGCTGTTTTTT.